This T cell receptor (beta chain) derives from a study of cytomegalovirus exposure and HLA in healthy donors. V was trimmed by 3 bases and J by 3 bases, leaving 10 bases between them. The CDR3 is 14 amino acids. Per germline, CDR1 SGHRS and CDR2 YFSETQ. Use of 60 Vbeta and 13 Jbeta primers characterized the PCR. Repertoires were generated with immunoSEQ multiplex PCR, while TCRdb's copy carries only in-frame clones and drops some. The table records 150,000 to 200,000 clones, 80% of them present only once. Sequencing used PBMCs. This chain uses TRBV5-1 with TRBJ1-5; the D is unclear. The source is a man aged 25-40 years in good health and CMV-seronegative. The CDR3 coding sequence is TGCGCCAGCAGCTCATGGCCGATCAATCAGCCCCAGCATTTT. The encoded protein is CASSSWPINQPQHF. Based on the CDR3 plus reference TRBV5-1 and TRBJ1-5, the full variable domain is KAGVTQTPRYLIKTRGQQVTLSCSPISGHRSVSWYQQTPGQGLQFLFEYFSETQRNKGNFPGRFSGRQFSNSRSEMNVSTLELGDSALYLCASSSWPINQPQHFGDGTRLSIL.